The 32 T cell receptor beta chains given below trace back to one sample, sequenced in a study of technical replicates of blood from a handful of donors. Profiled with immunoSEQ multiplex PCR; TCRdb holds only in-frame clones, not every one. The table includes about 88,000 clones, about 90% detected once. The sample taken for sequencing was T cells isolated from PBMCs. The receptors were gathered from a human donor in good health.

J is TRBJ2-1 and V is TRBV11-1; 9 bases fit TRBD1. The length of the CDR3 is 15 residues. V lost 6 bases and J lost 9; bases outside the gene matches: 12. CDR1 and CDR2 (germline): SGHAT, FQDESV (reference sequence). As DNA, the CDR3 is TGTGCCAGCAGATCGACGACAGGGGGTCGTGGTGAGCAGTTCTTC. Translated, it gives CASRSTTGGRGEQFF.

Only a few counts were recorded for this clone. The CDR3 sequence is CASSVPRDRENTEAFF. The CDR3 coding sequence is TGTGCCAGCAGCGTACCCCGGGACAGGGAGAACACTGAAGCTTTCTTT. This sequence joins TRBV9 and TRBJ1-1, with 9 bases matching TRBD1. V dropped 1 base and J dropped 1; count of bases not matched to a gene: 5. This CDR3 contains 16 residues. Per the germline V gene, CDR1 is SGDLS and CDR2 is YYNGEE.

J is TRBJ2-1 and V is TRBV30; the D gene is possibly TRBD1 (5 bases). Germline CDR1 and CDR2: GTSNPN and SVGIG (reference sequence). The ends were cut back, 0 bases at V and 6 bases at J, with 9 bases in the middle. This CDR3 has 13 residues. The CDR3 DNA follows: TGTGCCTGGAGTGTACCCAGGGCCAATGAGCAGTTCTTC. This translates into CAWSVPRANEQFF.

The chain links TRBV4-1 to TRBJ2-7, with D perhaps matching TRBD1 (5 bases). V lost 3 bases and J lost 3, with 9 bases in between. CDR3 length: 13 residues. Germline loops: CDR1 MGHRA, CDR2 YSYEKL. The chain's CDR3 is CASSHRDSYEQYF. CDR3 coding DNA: TGCGCCAGCAGCCACCGAGACAGCTACGAGCAGTACTTC.

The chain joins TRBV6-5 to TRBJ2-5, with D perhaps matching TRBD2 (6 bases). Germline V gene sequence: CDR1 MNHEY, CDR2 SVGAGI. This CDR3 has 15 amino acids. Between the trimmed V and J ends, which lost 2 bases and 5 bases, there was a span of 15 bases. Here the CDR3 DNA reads TGTGCCAGCAGTTACCCCGCGTTGAGCGGGGAGACCCAGTACTTC. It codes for CASSYPALSGETQYF.

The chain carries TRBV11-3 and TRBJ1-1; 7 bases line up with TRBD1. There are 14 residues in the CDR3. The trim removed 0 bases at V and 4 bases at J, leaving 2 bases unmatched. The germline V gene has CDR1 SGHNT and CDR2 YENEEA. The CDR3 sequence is CASSLDGTATEAFF. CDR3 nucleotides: TGTGCCAGCAGCTTAGACGGGACAGCCACTGAAGCTTTCTTT.

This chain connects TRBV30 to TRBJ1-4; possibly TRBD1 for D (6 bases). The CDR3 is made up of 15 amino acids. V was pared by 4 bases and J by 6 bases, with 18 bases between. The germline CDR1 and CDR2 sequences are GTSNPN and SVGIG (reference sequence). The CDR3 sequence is CAWNLHGRGYEKLFF. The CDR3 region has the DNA TGTGCCTGGAACCTTCACGGGAGGGGGTATGAAAAACTGTTTTTT.

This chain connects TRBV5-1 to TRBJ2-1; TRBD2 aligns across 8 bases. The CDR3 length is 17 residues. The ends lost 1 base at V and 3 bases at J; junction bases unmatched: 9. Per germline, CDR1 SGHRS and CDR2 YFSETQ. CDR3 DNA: TGCGCCAGCAGCTTGTTTTTTCATAGCGGGAACTACAATGAGCAGTTCTTC. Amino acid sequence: CASSLFFHSGNYNEQFF.

CDR3 sequence: CASSPQGGSSYEQYF. CDR3 nucleotides: TGTGCCAGCTCACCACAGGGAGGGTCCTCCTACGAGCAGTACTTC. J is TRBJ2-7 and V is TRBV18; 7 bases are shared with TRBD2. V was clipped by 1 base and J by 0 bases; unmatched bases: 3. Per the germline V gene, CDR1 is KGHSH and CDR2 is LQKENI. The CDR3 is 15 residues long.

This CDR3 is CASSLSHTQYF. CDR3 coding DNA: TGTGCCAGCAGCCTCTCTCATACGCAGTATTTT. The chain couples TRBV4-2 to TRBJ2-3; no clear D. Germline V CDR1 and CDR2: LGHNA, YNFKEQ. V lost 4 bases and J 7 bases, leaving 6 bases between the germline ends. CDR3 length: 11 residues.

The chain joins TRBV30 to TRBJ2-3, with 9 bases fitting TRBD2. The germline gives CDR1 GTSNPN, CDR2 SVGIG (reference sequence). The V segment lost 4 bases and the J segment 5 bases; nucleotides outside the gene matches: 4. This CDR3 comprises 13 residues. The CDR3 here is CAWTGLALDTQYF. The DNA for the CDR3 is TGTGCCTGGACTGGACTAGCGTTAGATACGCAGTATTTT.

In nucleotides, the CDR3 is TGCGCCAGCAGCCAAGGAGCCCGGGGGAAAAATGAGCAGTTCTTC. Amino acids: CASSQGARGKNEQFF. The chain links TRBV4-1 to TRBJ2-1, with D maybe TRBD2 (6 bases). This CDR3 is built from 15 residues. Germline CDR1 and CDR2: MGHRA and YSYEKL. Deletions cut 1 base from V and 7 bases from J, with 14 bases between.

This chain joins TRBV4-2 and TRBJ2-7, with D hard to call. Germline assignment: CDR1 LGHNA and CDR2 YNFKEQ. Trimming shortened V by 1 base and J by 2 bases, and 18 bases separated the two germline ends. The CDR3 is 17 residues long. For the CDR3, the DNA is TGTGCCAGCAGCCAAGGCCTCACCAGGTCCTGGGCCTACGAGCAGTACTTC. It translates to CASSQGLTRSWAYEQYF.

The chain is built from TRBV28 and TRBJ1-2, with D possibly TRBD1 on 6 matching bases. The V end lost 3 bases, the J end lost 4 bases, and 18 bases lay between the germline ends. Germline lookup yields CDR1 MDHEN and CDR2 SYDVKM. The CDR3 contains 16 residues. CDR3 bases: TGTGCCAGCAGTTTGATCGGACAGAAAAGGGTCTATGGCTACACCTTC. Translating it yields CASSLIGQKRVYGYTF.

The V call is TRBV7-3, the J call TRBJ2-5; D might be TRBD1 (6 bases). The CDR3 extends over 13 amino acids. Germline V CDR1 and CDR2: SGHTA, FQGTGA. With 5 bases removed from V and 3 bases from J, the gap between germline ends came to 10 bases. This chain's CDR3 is CASSPTGKETQYF. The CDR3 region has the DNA TGTGCCAGCAGCCCCACAGGGAAAGAGACCCAGTACTTC.

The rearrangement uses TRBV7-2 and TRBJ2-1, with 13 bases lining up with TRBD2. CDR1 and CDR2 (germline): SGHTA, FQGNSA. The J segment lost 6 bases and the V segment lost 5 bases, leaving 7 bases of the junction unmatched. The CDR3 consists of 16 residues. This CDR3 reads CASSPGWTSGGNEQFF. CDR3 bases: TGTGCCAGCAGCCCGGGGTGGACTAGCGGGGGCAATGAGCAGTTCTTC.

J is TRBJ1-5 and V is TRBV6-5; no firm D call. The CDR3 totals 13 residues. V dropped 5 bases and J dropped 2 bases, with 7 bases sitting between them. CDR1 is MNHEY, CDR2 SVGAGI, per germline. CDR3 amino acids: CASSGTGNQPQHF. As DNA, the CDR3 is TGTGCCAGCAGTGGCACCGGCAATCAGCCCCAGCATTTT.

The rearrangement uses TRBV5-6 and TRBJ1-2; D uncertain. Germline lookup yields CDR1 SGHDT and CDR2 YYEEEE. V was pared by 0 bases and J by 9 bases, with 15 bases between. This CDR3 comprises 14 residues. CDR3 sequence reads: CASSLEAAGNRYTF. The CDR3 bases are TGTGCCAGCAGCTTGGAAGCGGCGGGCAACCGCTACACCTTC.

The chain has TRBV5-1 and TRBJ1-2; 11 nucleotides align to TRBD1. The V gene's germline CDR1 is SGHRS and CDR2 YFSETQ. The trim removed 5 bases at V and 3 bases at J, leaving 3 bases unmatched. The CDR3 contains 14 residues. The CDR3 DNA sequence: TGCGCCAGCAGTAGGGGACAGGGGGACTATGGCTACACCTTC. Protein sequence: CASSRGQGDYGYTF.

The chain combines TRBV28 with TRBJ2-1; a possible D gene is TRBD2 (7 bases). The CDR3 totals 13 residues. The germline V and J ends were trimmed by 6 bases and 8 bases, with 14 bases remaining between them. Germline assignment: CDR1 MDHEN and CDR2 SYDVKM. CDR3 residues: CASRQGGIDEQFF. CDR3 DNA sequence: TGTGCCAGCAGACAGGGAGGGATCGATGAGCAGTTCTTC. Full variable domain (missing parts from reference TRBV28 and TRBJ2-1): DVKVTQSSRYLVKRTGEKVFLECVQDMDHENMFWYRQDPGLGLRLIYFSYDVKMKEKGDIPEGYSVSREKKERFSLILESASTNQTSMYLCASRQGGIDEQFFGPGTRLTVL.

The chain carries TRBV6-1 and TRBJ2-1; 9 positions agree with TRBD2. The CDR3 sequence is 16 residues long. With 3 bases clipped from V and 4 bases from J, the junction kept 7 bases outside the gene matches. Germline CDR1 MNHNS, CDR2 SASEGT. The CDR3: CASSEGSGSDYNEQFF. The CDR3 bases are TGTGCCAGCAGTGAGGGTAGCGGGAGCGATTACAATGAGCAGTTCTTC.

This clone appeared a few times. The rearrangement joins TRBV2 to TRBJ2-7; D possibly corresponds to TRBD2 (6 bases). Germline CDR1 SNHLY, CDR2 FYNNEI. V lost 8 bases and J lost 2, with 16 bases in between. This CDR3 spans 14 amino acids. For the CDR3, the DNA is TGTGCCAGCGGGAGGCTTGCCGCAACCTACGAGCAGTACTTC. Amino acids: CASGRLAATYEQYF.

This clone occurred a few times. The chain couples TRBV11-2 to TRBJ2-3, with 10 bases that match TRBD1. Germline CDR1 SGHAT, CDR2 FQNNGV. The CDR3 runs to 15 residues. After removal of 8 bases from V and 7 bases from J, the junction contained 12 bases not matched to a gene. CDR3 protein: CASRDIRGQGHTQYF. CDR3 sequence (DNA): TGTGCCAGCCGGGATATAAGGGGACAGGGGCATACGCAGTATTTT.

CDR3 protein: CASSSSYGVGTEAFF. The CDR3 region has the DNA TGTGCCAGCAGCTCCTCCTACGGGGTCGGAACTGAAGCTTTCTTT. The gene calls are TRBV11-3 and TRBJ1-1, with D unclear. The germline V and J ends were trimmed by 4 bases and 5 bases, with 17 bases remaining between them. The CDR3 consists of 15 residues. Germline V gene data show CDR1 as SGHNT and CDR2 as YENEEA.

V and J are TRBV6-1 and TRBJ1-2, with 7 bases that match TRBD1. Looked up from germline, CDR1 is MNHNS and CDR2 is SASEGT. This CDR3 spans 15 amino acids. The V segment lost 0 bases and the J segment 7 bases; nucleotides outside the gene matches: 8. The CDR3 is CASSEAGTAIGGYTF. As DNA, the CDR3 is TGTGCCAGCAGTGAAGCTGGGACAGCGATTGGTGGCTACACCTTC.

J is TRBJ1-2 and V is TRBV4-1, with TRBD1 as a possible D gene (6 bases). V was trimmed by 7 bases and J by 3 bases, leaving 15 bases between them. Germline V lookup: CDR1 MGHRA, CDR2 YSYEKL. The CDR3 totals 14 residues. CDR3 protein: CASTPREGDYGYTF. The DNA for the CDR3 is TGCGCCAGCACCCCGCGGGAGGGGGACTATGGCTACACCTTC.

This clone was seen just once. The CDR3 DNA reads TGTGCCAGCTTGGGGGGTCCTGGAAACACCATATATTTT. Its protein is CASLGGPGNTIYF. The chain has TRBV18 and TRBJ1-3; perhaps TRBD1 as D (5 bases). In germline, CDR1 is KGHSH, CDR2 LQKENI. The CDR3 consists of 13 residues. V lost 7 bases and J lost 2, with 9 bases in between.

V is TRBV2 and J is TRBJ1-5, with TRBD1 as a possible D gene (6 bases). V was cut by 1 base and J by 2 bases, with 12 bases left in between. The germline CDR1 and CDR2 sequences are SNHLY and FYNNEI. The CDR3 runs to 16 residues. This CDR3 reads CASSEGARTGNQPQHF. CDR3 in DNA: TGTGCCAGCAGTGAAGGTGCGAGGACAGGCAATCAGCCCCAGCATTTT.

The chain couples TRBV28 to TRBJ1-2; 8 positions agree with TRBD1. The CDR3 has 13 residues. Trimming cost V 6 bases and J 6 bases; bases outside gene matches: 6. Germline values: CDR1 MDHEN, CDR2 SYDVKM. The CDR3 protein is CASRTTGVNGYTF. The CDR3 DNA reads TGTGCCAGCAGGACGACAGGGGTTAATGGCTACACCTTC.

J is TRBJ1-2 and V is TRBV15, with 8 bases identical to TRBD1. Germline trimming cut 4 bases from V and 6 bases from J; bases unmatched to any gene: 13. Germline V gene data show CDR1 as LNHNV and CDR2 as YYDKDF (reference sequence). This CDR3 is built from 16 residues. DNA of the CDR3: TGTGCCACCAGCAAATCCGCGATGACAGGGGACAATGGCTACACCTTC. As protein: CATSKSAMTGDNGYTF.

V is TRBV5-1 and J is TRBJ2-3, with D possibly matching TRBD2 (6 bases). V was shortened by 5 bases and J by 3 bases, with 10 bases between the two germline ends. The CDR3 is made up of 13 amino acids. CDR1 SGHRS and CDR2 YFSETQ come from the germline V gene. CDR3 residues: CASRTSGTDTQYF. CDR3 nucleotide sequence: TGCGCCAGCAGAACAAGCGGGACAGATACGCAGTATTTT.

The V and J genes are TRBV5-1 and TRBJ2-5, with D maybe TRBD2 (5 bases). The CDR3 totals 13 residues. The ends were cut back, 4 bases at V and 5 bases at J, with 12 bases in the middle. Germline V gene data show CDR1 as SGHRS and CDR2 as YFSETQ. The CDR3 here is CASSLRAGETQYF. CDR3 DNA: TGCGCCAGCAGCCTGAGGGCCGGGGAGACCCAGTACTTC.